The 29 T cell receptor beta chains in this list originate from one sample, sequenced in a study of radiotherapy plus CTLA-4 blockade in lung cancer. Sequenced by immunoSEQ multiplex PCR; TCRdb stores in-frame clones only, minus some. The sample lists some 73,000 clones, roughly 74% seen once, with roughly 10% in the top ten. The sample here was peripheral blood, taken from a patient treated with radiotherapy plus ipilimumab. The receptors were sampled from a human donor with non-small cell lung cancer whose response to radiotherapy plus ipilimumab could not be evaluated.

Here the CDR3 DNA reads TGTGCCAGCAGCTTGGCCGGGGGCGGGGGTTCACCCCTCCACTTT. Translation: CASSLAGGGGSPLHF. J is TRBJ1-6 and V is TRBV5-8; D possibly corresponds to TRBD1 (6 bases). Germline CDR1 reads SGHTS; CDR2 reads YDEGEE. This CDR3 has 15 amino acids. The ends were cut back, 0 bases at V and 9 bases at J, with 13 bases in the middle.

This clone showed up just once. CDR3 loop: CASSLDYRGNNEQFF. CDR3 nucleotide sequence: TGTGCCAGCAGCTTAGACTATCGGGGAAACAATGAGCAGTTCTTC. The chain carries TRBV11-2 and TRBJ2-1; weak D call: TRBD2 (5 bases). Per the germline V gene, CDR1 is SGHAT and CDR2 is FQNNGV. The CDR3 covers 15 residues. V gave up 0 bases and J gave up 5 bases, with 11 bases separating them.

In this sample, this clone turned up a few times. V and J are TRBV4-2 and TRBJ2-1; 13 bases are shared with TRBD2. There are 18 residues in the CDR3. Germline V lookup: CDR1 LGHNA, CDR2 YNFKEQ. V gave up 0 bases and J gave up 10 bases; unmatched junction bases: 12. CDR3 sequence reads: CASSQDPTGTSGTGEQFF. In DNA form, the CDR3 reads TGTGCCAGCAGCCAAGACCCGACCGGGACTAGCGGGACGGGGGAGCAGTTCTTC.

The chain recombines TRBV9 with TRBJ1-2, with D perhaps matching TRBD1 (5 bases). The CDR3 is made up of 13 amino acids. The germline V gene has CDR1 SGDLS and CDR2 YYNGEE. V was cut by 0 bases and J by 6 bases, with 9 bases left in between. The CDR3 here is CASSVVADNGYTF. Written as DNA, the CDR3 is TGTGCCAGCAGCGTAGTGGCGGACAATGGCTACACCTTC.

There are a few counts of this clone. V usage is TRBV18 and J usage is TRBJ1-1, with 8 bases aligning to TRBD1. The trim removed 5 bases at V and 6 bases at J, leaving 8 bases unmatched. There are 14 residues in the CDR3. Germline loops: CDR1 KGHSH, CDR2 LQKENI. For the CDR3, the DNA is TGTGCCAGCTCAACCGGGACAGGTGGGTCTGAAGCTTTCTTT. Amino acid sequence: CASSTGTGGSEAFF. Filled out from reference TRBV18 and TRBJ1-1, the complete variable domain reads NAGVMQNPRHLVRRRGQEARLRCSPMKGHSHVYWYRQLPEEGLKFMVYLQKENIIDESGMPKERFSAEFPKEGPSILRIQQVVRGDSAAYFCASSTGTGGSEAFFGQGTRLTVV.

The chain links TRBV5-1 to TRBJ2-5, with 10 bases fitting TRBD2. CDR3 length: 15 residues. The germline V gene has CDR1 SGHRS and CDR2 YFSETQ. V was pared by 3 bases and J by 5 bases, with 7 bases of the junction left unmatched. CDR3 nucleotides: TGCGCCAGCAGCTCCACATTAGCGGGGGGCGAGACCCAGTACTTC. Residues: CASSSTLAGGETQYF.

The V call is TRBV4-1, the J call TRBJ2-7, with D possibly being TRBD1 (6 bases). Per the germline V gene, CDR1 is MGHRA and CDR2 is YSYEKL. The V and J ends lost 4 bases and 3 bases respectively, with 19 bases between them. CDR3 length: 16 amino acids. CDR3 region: CASSRVEQGNNYEQYF. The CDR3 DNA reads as TGCGCCAGCAGCCGGGTAGAGCAGGGGAATAACTACGAGCAGTACTTC.

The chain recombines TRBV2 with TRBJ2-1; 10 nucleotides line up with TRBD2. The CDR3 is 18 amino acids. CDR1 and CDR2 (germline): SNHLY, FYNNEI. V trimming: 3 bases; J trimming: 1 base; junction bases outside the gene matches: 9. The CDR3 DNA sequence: TGTGCCAGCAGTGAGTTCCCTAGCGGGGGCTCTTCCTACAATGAGCAGTTCTTC. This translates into CASSEFPSGGSSYNEQFF.

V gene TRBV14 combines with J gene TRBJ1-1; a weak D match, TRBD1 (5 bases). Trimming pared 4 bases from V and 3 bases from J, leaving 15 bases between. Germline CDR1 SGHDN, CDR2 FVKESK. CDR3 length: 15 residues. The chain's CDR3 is CASSPVFRVDTEAFF. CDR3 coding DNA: TGTGCCAGCAGCCCGGTATTCAGGGTAGACACTGAAGCTTTCTTT.

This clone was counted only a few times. CDR3 DNA: TGTGCCAGCTTTAGATCAGGGGTGGACACTGAAGCTTTCTTT. It specifies CASFRSGVDTEAFF. The rearrangement links TRBV18 to TRBJ1-1, with D perhaps TRBD1 (6 bases). Trimming stripped 7 bases from V and 3 bases from J, with 15 bases between. This CDR3 comprises 14 residues. Germline V lookup: CDR1 KGHSH, CDR2 LQKENI. The entire variable domain, with the rest obtained from reference TRBV18 and TRBJ1-1, is as follows: NAGVMQNPRHLVRRRGQEARLRCSPMKGHSHVYWYRQLPEEGLKFMVYLQKENIIDESGMPKERFSAEFPKEGPSILRIQQVVRGDSAAYFCASFRSGVDTEAFFGQGTRLTVV.

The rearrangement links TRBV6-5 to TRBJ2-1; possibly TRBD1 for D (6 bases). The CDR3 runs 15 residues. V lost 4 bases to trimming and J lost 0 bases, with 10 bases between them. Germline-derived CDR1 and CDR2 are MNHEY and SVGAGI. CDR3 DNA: TGTGCCAGCAGTTCGGACAGAGACTCCTACAATGAGCAGTTCTTC. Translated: CASSSDRDSYNEQFF.

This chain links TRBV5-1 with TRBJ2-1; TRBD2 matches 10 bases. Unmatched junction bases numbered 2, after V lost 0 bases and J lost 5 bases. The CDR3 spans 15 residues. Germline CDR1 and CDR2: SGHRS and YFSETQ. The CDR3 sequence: CASSLVLAGHNEQFF. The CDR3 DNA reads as TGCGCCAGCAGCTTGGTACTAGCGGGACACAATGAGCAGTTCTTC. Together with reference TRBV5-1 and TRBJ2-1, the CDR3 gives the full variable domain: KAGVTQTPRYLIKTRGQQVTLSCSPISGHRSVSWYQQTPGQGLQFLFEYFSETQRNKGNFPGRFSGRQFSNSRSEMNVSTLELGDSALYLCASSLVLAGHNEQFFGPGTRLTVL.

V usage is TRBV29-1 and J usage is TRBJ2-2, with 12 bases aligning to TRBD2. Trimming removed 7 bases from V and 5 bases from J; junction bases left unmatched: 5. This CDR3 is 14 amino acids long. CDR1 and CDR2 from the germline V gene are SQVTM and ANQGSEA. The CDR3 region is CSAETSGRTGELFF. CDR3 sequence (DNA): TGCAGCGCCGAGACTAGCGGGAGAACCGGGGAGCTGTTTTTT.

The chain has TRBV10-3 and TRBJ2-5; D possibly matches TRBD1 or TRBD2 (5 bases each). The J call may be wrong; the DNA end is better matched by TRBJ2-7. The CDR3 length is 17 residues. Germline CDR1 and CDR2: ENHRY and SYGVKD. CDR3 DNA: TGTGCCACCAGGGTTAGAGATGGGAGCGAAGGAACCTACGAGCAGTACTTC. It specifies CATRVRDGSEGTYEQYF.

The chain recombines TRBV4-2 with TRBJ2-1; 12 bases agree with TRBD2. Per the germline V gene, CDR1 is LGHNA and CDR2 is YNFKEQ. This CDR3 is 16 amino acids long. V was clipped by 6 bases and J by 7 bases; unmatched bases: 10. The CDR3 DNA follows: TGTGCCAGCAGACTGGAGACTAGCGGGAGTTGGAATGAGCAGTTCTTC. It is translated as CASRLETSGSWNEQFF.

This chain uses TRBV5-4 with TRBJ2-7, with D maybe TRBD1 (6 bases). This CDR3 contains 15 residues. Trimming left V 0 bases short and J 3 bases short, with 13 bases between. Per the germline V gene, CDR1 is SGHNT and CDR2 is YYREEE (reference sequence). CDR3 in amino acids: CASSLVGTTFYEQYF. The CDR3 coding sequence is TGTGCCAGCAGCTTGGTCGGGACAACATTCTACGAGCAGTACTTC.

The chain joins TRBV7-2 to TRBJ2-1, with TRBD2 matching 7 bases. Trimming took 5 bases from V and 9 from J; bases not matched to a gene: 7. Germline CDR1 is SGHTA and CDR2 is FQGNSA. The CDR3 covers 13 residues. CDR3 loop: CASSARWGGEQFF. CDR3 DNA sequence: TGTGCCAGCAGCGCCCGGTGGGGGGGTGAGCAGTTCTTC.

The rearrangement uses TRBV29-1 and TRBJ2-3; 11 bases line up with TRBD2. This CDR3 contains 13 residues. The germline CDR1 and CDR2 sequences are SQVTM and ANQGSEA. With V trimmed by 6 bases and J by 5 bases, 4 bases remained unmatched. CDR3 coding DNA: TGCAGCGTACCGGGACTAGCGGAAGATACGCAGTATTTT. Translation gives CSVPGLAEDTQYF.

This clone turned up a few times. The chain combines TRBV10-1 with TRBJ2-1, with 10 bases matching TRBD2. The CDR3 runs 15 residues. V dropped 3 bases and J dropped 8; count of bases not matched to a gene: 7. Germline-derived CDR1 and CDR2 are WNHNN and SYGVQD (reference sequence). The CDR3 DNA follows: TGCGCCAGCAGTGATGGAACTAGCGGGAACGATGAGCAGTTCTTC. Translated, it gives CASSDGTSGNDEQFF.

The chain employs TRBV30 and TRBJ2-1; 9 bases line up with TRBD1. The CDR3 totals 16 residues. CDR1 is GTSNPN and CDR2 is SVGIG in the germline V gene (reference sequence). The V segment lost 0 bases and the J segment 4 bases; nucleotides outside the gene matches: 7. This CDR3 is CAWSVTGQGTYNEQFF. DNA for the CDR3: TGTGCCTGGAGTGTAACGGGACAGGGAACATACAATGAGCAGTTCTTC. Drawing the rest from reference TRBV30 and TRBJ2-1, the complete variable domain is SQTIHQWPATLVQPVGSPLSLECTVEGTSNPNLYWYRQAAGRGLQLLFYSVGIGQISSEVPQNLSASRPQDRQFILSSKKLLLSDSGFYLCAWSVTGQGTYNEQFFGPGTRLTVL.

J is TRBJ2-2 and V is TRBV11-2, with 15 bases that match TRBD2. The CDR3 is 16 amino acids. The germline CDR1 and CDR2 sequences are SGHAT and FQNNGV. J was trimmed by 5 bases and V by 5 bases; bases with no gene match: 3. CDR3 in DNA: TGTGCCAGCAGCCATGGACTAGCGGGGGGGACCGGGGAGCTGTTTTTT. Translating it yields CASSHGLAGGTGELFF.

Here the CDR3 reads CASSQVGDTDSPLHF. The CDR3 DNA reads as TGCGCCAGCAGCCAAGTGGGGGACACGGATTCACCCCTCCACTTT. The V call is TRBV4-3, the J call TRBJ1-6, with D possibly TRBD1 on 6 matching bases. CDR1 LGHNA and CDR2 YSLEER come from the germline V gene. Trimming took off 1 base at V and 8 bases at J, with 12 bases between the two ends. There are 15 residues in the CDR3.

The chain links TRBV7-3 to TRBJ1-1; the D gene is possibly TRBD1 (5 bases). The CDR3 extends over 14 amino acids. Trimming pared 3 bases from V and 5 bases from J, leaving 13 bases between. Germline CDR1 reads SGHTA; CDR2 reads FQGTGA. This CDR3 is CASSFTGGKTEAFF. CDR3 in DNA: TGTGCCAGCAGCTTCACAGGAGGGAAGACTGAAGCTTTCTTT.

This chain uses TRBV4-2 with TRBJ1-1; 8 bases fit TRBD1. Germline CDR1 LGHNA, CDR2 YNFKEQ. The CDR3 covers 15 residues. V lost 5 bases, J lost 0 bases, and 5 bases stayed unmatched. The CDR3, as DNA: TGTGCCAGCAGCTCGGGACAGGTTATGAACACTGAAGCTTTCTTT. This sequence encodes CASSSGQVMNTEAFF.

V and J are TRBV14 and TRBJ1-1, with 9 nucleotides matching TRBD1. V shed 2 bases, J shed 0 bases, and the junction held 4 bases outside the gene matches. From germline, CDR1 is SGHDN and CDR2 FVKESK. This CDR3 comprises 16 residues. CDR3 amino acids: CASSQWTGAMNTEAFF. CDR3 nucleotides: TGTGCCAGCAGCCAATGGACAGGGGCGATGAACACTGAAGCTTTCTTT.

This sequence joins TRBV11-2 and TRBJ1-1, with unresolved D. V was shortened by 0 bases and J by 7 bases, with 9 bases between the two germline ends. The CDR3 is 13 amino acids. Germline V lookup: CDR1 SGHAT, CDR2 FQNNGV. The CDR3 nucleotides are TGTGCCAGCAGCTTAGAAGCCGGGGTTGAAGCTTTCTTT. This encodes CASSLEAGVEAFF. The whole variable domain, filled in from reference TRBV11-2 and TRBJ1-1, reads EAGVAQSPRYKIIEKRQSVAFWCNPISGHATLYWYQQILGQGPKLLIQFQNNGVVDDSQLPKDRFSAERLKGVDSTLKIQPAKLEDSAVYLCASSLEAGVEAFFGQGTRLTVV.

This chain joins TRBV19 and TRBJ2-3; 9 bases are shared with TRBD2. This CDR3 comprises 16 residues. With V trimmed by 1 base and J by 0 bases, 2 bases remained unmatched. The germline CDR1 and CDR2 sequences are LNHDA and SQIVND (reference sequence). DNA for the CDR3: TGTGCCAGTAGTATAGCTAGCGGGATTAGCACAGATACGCAGTATTTT. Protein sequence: CASSIASGISTDTQYF.

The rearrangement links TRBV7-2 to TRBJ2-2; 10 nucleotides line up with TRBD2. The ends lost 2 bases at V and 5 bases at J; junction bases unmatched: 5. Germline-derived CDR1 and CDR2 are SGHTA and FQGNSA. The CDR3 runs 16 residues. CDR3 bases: TGTGCCAGCAGCTTAACGGGACTAGCGTGGACCGGGGAGCTGTTTTTT. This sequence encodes CASSLTGLAWTGELFF. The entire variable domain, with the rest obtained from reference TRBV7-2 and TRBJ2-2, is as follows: GAGVSQSPSNKVTEKGKDVELRCDPISGHTALYWYRQSLGQGLEFLIYFQGNSAPDKSGLPSDRFSAERTGGSVSTLTIQRTQQEDSAVYLCASSLTGLAWTGELFFGEGSRLTVL.

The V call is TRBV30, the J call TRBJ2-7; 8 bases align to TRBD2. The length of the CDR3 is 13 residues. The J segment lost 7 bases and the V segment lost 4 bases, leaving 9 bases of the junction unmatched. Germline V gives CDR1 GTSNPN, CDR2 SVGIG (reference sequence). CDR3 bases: TGTGCCTGGAATCGGGGGGGATTGGAAGAGCAGTACTTC. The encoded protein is CAWNRGGLEEQYF. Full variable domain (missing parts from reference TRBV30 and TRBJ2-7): SQTIHQWPATLVQPVGSPLSLECTVEGTSNPNLYWYRQAAGRGLQLLFYSVGIGQISSEVPQNLSASRPQDRQFILSSKKLLLSDSGFYLCAWNRGGLEEQYFGPGTRLTVT.